One sample yielded the 23 T cell receptor beta chains listed below, sequenced in a study of shared clonotypes between healthy human individuals. Sequencing used immunoSEQ multiplex PCR; TCRdb keeps in-frame clones, though not all of them. The sample contains fewer than 3 million clones, 85% to 95% of which appear only once. The sequenced sample was naive CD4+ T cells from PBMCs. Subset here: CD45RA+ positively selected. Receptors originate from a man between 18 and 29 years old in good health. Some clones in this sample may be carry-over from other donors' samples.

This chain joins TRBV6-6 and TRBJ2-7; tentative D call: TRBD2 (6 bases). CDR3 length: 13 residues. Between the trimmed V and J ends, which lost 7 bases and 4 bases, there was a span of 14 bases. CDR1 and CDR2 from the germline V gene are MNHNY and SVGAGI (reference sequence). CDR3 sequence: CASTQGDWYEQYF. For the CDR3, the DNA is TGTGCCAGCACACAAGGGGACTGGTACGAGCAGTACTTC.

The genes are TRBV7-2 and TRBJ2-7, with D unclear. Germline-derived CDR1 and CDR2 are SGHTA and FQGNSA. This CDR3 region has 12 residues. Trimming removed 2 bases from V and 5 bases from J, with 7 bases in between. The CDR3 spells CASSLRADEQYF. DNA for the CDR3: TGTGCCAGCAGCTTACGGGCCGACGAGCAGTACTTC.

This sequence joins TRBV23-1 and TRBJ2-2, with D unresolved. TRBV23-1 is marked as an open reading frame, function uncertain. The length of the CDR3 is 13 residues. Trimming removed 2 bases from V and 8 bases from J, with 9 bases in between. The CDR3 sequence is CASSQRCLGELFF. The CDR3 region has the DNA TGCGCCAGCAGTCAACGTTGTTTGGGGGAGCTGTTTTTT.

This clone was detected once. This chain uses TRBV4-1 with TRBJ1-2, with a tentative D call TRBD1 (6 bases). V lost 3 bases and J 8 bases, leaving 10 bases between the germline ends. Germline CDR1 reads MGHRA; CDR2 reads YSYEKL. The CDR3 runs to 12 residues. The CDR3 here is CASSHFRGGYTF. The CDR3 coding sequence is TGCGCCAGCAGCCATTTCAGGGGCGGCTACACCTTC.

The chain links TRBV28 to TRBJ2-2; tentative D call: TRBD2 (5 bases). The length of the CDR3 is 20 residues. V was pared by 3 bases and J by 3 bases, with 26 bases between. Germline V gene lookup returns CDR1 MDHEN and CDR2 SYDVKM. The CDR3 coding sequence is TGTGCCAGCAGTTTTGTCTGGGGAGCACTAAAAGATATCGACACCGGGGAGCTGTTTTTT. Encoded protein: CASSFVWGALKDIDTGELFF.

This rearrangement joins TRBV5-5 to TRBJ1-5; D unresolved. Trimming pared 1 base from V and 2 bases from J, leaving 7 bases between. This CDR3 has 14 amino acids. Germline CDR1 is SGHKS and CDR2 is YYEKEE (reference sequence). CDR3 in amino acids: CASSLWPGNQPQHF. CDR3 bases: TGTGCCAGCAGCTTGTGGCCAGGCAATCAGCCCCAGCATTTT.

A word on this clone: Other DNA sequences in the same sample also yield this CDR3. The chain recombines TRBV27 with TRBJ2-5, with D possibly TRBD2 on 6 matching bases. The V gene's germline CDR1 is MNHEY and CDR2 SMNVEV (reference sequence). This CDR3 is 13 amino acids long. Trimming cost V 2 bases and J 5 bases, with 9 bases left between them. The CDR3 here is CASSLRRGETQYF. CDR3 coding DNA: TGTGCCAGCAGTTTAAGGCGGGGCGAGACCCAGTACTTC.

This clone was picked up a small number of times. Other DNA sequences in this sample translate to the same CDR3. The CDR3 nucleotides read TGTGCCAGCAGTTACTCCGAGACCCAGTACTTC. This codes for CASSYSETQYF. J is TRBJ2-5 and V is TRBV6-6; the D is unclear. The CDR3 extends over 11 amino acids. Germline values: CDR1 MNHNY, CDR2 SVGAGI (reference sequence). The V end lost 0 bases, the J end lost 5 bases, and 1 base lay between the germline ends.

This chain connects TRBV29-1 to TRBJ2-1; D not resolved. Trimming took 1 base from V and 0 from J, leaving 10 bases between them. The germline CDR1 and CDR2 sequences are SQVTM and ANQGSEA. This CDR3 spans 15 amino acids. The CDR3 protein is CSVEGLKSSYNEQFF. The CDR3 bases are TGCAGCGTTGAAGGGTTGAAGAGCTCCTACAATGAGCAGTTCTTC.

This chain links TRBV6-6 with TRBJ2-3; 7 positions match TRBD1. Germline V gene lookup returns CDR1 MNHNY and CDR2 SVGAGI (reference sequence). The CDR3 loop spans 16 amino acids. With V trimmed by 5 bases and J by 4 bases, 12 bases remained unmatched. The CDR3 loop is CASSLPTGQIPDTQYF. The CDR3 DNA is TGTGCCAGCAGTCTCCCCACGGGACAGATCCCAGATACGCAGTATTTT.

The chain is built from TRBV9 and TRBJ2-1; no clear D gene. CDR3 length: 15 amino acids. Germline V CDR1 and CDR2: SGDLS, YYNGEE. V lost 4 bases and J 1 base, leaving 12 bases between the germline ends. CDR3 loop: CASSPPGGSYNEQFF. The CDR3 DNA reads as TGTGCCAGCAGCCCCCCGGGTGGGTCCTACAATGAGCAGTTCTTC.

CDR3 residues: CASSRRLAGVGRETQYF. In DNA, the CDR3 is TGTGCCAGCAGCCGCAGGCTAGCGGGAGTCGGCCGAGAGACCCAGTACTTC. The chain combines TRBV7-2 with TRBJ2-5, with 10 bases fitting TRBD2. From germline, CDR1 is SGHTA and CDR2 FQGNSA. After removal of 5 bases from V and 4 bases from J, the junction contained 13 bases not matched to a gene. This CDR3 contains 17 residues.

The rearrangement links TRBV27 to TRBJ2-7, with 7 bases lining up with TRBD1. Losses at the gene ends were 6 bases for V and 2 bases for J; bases not matched to a gene: 7. The germline V gene has CDR1 MNHEY and CDR2 SMNVEV (reference sequence). The CDR3 spans 14 residues. The chain's CDR3 is CASSPTGIPYEQYF. The CDR3 DNA is TGTGCCAGCAGCCCGACAGGGATCCCCTACGAGCAGTACTTC.

CDR3 amino acids: CASSYQGPGETQYF. CDR3 bases: TGTGCCAGCAGTTACCAGGGGCCAGGAGAGACCCAGTACTTC. The chain carries TRBV6-5 and TRBJ2-5; TRBD1 might be the D (6 bases). Per the germline V gene, CDR1 is MNHEY and CDR2 is SVGAGI. This CDR3 has 14 amino acids. V lost 2 bases and J 4 bases, leaving 11 bases between the germline ends.

This chain uses TRBV28 with TRBJ1-2; no firm D call. Germline CDR1 reads MDHEN; CDR2 reads SYDVKM. V gave up 5 bases and J gave up 4 bases, with 17 bases separating them. This CDR3 has 15 residues. For the CDR3, the DNA is TGTGCCAGCAGTCGAGACTCCTCAGGAATCTATGGCTACACCTTC. Protein product: CASSRDSSGIYGYTF.

The chain has TRBV27 and TRBJ2-3; D remains ambiguous. Germline V lookup: CDR1 MNHEY, CDR2 SMNVEV (reference sequence). The CDR3 is 18 amino acids. Deletions cut 7 bases from V and 3 bases from J, with 26 bases between. The CDR3 here is CASKSGSRGLLITDTQYF. CDR3 sequence (DNA): TGTGCCAGCAAATCCGGCTCGCGAGGATTGTTAATTACAGATACGCAGTATTTT.

The chain uses TRBV7-9 and TRBJ2-2; TRBD2 aligns across 12 bases. The CDR3 spans 16 residues. Trimming cost V 5 bases and J 3 bases; bases outside gene matches: 4. Per germline, CDR1 SEHNR and CDR2 FQNEAQ (reference sequence). CDR3 nucleotide sequence: TGTGCCAGCAGCCCCCGACTAGCGGGAGACACCGGGGAGCTGTTTTTT. Translating gives CASSPRLAGDTGELFF.

In its sample, this clone was seen once. J is TRBJ2-2 and V is TRBV7-3; D perhaps matches TRBD2 (6 bases). The CDR3 contains 14 residues. The V gene lost 2 bases and the J gene lost 8 bases, with 12 bases spanning the gap. Germline lookup yields CDR1 SGHTA and CDR2 FQGTGA. The CDR3 sequence is CASSLLAVTGELFF. The CDR3 DNA reads TGTGCCAGCAGCTTATTAGCGGTTACGGGGGAGCTGTTTTTT. Filled out from reference TRBV7-3 and TRBJ2-2, the complete variable domain reads GAGVSQTPSNKVTEKGKYVELRCDPISGHTALYWYRQSLGQGPEFLIYFQGTGAADDSGLPNDRFFAVRPEGSVSTLKIQRTERGDSAVYLCASSLLAVTGELFFGEGSRLTVL.

As regards this clone: Other DNA sequences from this sample encode an identical CDR3 as well. This chain joins TRBV28 and TRBJ1-2; D ambiguous. The CDR3 totals 13 residues. V shed 2 bases and J shed 4 bases, with 8 bases lying between them. Germline loops: CDR1 MDHEN, CDR2 SYDVKM. The CDR3 spells CASSLRQPYGYTF. The CDR3 DNA follows: TGTGCCAGCAGTTTAAGGCAGCCCTATGGCTACACCTTC.

This clone showed up just once. Other DNA sequences in this sample translate to the same CDR3. The V gene is TRBV5-1, the J gene TRBJ1-5; D gene ambiguous. The germline V gene has CDR1 SGHRS and CDR2 YFSETQ. The V and J ends lost 5 bases and 1 base respectively, with 7 bases between them. This CDR3 has 13 residues. CDR3 in amino acids: CASSHDSNQPQHF. The DNA of the CDR3 is TGCGCCAGCAGTCACGACAGCAATCAGCCCCAGCATTTT. The variable domain in full, completed from reference TRBV5-1 and TRBJ1-5, reads KAGVTQTPRYLIKTRGQQVTLSCSPISGHRSVSWYQQTPGQGLQFLFEYFSETQRNKGNFPGRFSGRQFSNSRSEMNVSTLELGDSALYLCASSHDSNQPQHFGDGTRLSIL.

The chain employs TRBV28 and TRBJ1-4; D unresolved. V lost 4 bases and J lost 7, with 19 bases in between. The CDR3 consists of 16 residues. The germline CDR1 and CDR2 sequences are MDHEN and SYDVKM. This chain's CDR3 is CASSSPRWRGSEKLFF. In DNA, the CDR3 is TGTGCCAGCAGTTCCCCCCGTTGGCGGGGTAGTGAAAAACTGTTTTTT.

This chain uses TRBV28 with TRBJ2-7; 15 nucleotides agree with TRBD2. The CDR3 has 19 residues. V lost 4 bases and J lost 1; bases outside the gene matches: 11. Germline V gene data show CDR1 as MDHEN and CDR2 as SYDVKM. CDR3 amino acids: CASSSRTSGRAFGSYEQYF. The CDR3 DNA sequence: TGTGCCAGCAGTTCAAGGACTAGCGGGAGGGCCTTTGGGTCCTACGAGCAGTACTTC.

The chain uses TRBV2 and TRBJ2-3; D perhaps matches TRBD2 (5 bases). The CDR3 has 14 residues. V lost 7 bases and J 2 bases, leaving 13 bases between the germline ends. From germline, CDR1 is SNHLY and CDR2 FYNNEI. The CDR3 loop is CASKSRTATDTQYF. The CDR3, as DNA: TGTGCCAGCAAATCCCGGACTGCCACAGATACGCAGTATTTT.